A selection of T cell receptor beta chains follows, all from one sample in a study of blood T cell repertoires in COVID-19. Clones were sequenced by immunoSEQ multiplex PCR, and TCRdb holds only the in-frame ones, with some missing. Of 130,000 to 150,000 clones in the sample, around nine tenths were seen once. The sample comprised PBMCs or T cells enriched from blood (not recorded which). Every receptor here comes from a woman aged 30 to 39 with acute COVID-19. Both conserved end residues are part of each CDR3. D genes are given only for firm matches. Clone size, where shown, is once, few, many, or a class for clones that have expanded.

abundance	v_gene	d_gene	j_gene	CDR3nt	CDR3aa
-	TRBV9	-	TRBJ1-6	TGTGCCAGCAGCAACAGGGAAAATTCGACCCCCCTCCACTTT	CASSNRENSTPLHF
-	TRBV6-2/TRBV6-3	-	TRBJ1-5	TGTGCCAGCAGTAGACTGGGTACTCAGCCCCAGCATTTT	CASSRLGTQPQHF
-	TRBV19	TRBD1	TRBJ1-5	TGTGCCAGTGCAGGGGGCCCTTATAGCAATCAGCCCCAGCATTTT	CASAGGPYSNQPQHF
-	TRBV10-1	TRBD2	TRBJ2-1	TGCGCCAGCTGTACCGGGACTAGCTCCTACAATGAGCAGTTCTTC	CASCTGTSSYNEQFF
-	TRBV28	TRBD1	TRBJ2-5	TGTGCCAGCAGTCCAAGGGGACAGGGAGGGGAGACCCAGTACTTC	CASSPRGQGGETQYF
once	TRBV6-6	-	TRBJ2-7	TGTGCCAGCAGTTACGAAGCTTCCACCTACGAGCAGTACTTC	CASSYEASTYEQYF
-	TRBV2	TRBD2	TRBJ2-5	TGTGCCAGCACTTATTTAGCGGGAGGCGAGGGGACCCAGTACTTC	CASTYLAGGEGTQYF
-	TRBV28	-	TRBJ1-5	TGTGCCAGCAGTTTCTTCCTCAATCAGCCCCAGCATTTT	CASSFFLNQPQHF
-	TRBV4-1	-	TRBJ2-1	TGCGCCAGCACCTCAAGACTAGGGGACTCCTACAATGAGCAGTTCTTC	CASTSRLGDSYNEQFF
-	TRBV7-2	TRBD2	TRBJ2-1	TGTGCCAGCAGCTTGTCAATCCTAGCGGGAGAGGGTGAGCAGTTCTTC	CASSLSILAGEGEQFF
once	TRBV25-1	-	TRBJ2-7	TGTGCCAGCAGTGAATCTAGGTCCTACGAGCAGTACTTC	CASSESRSYEQYF
-	TRBV28	TRBD1	TRBJ2-7	TGTGCCAGCAGCCCTTCCGGGACAGGGGCCTACGAGCAGTACTTC	CASSPSGTGAYEQYF
-	TRBV4-3	TRBD2	TRBJ2-1	TGCGCCAGCAGCCAAGATGTTCCTTTGGCGGGAGGTGCCCATGAGCAGTTCTTC	CASSQDVPLAGGAHEQFF
-	TRBV7-9	TRBD2	TRBJ2-6	TGTGCTCAGCTAGCGGGGAACTCTGGGGCCAACGTCCTGACTTTC	CAQLAGNSGANVLTF
-	TRBV19	-	TRBJ2-3	TGTGCCAGTAGTATAGATCAGGCAGCCGGCACAGATACGCAGTATTTT	CASSIDQAAGTDTQYF
-	TRBV5-1	TRBD2	TRBJ2-3	TGCGCCAGCCGACGACTAGCGGGAGTAATAGATACGCAGTATTTT	CASRRLAGVIDTQYF
-	TRBV14	-	TRBJ2-7	TGTGCCAGCATAAGAGGCAGCACCTACGAGCAGTACTTC	CASIRGSTYEQYF
-	TRBV6-5	TRBD1	TRBJ1-2	TGTGCCAGCAGCGACGGACAGGTTAGGCATGGCTACACCTTC	CASSDGQVRHGYTF
-	TRBV28	-	TRBJ1-2	TGTGCCAGCAGCCGAGGAAGGGGGTACGGCTACACCTTC	CASSRGRGYGYTF
-	TRBV2	TRBD1	TRBJ2-7	TGTGCCAGCCCATTGCCGGACAGGGGCTACGAGCAGTACTTC	CASPLPDRGYEQYF
-	TRBV12-3/TRBV12-4	-	TRBJ2-1	TGTGCCAGCTGGACAATAACCTACAATGAGCAGTTCTTC	CASWTITYNEQFF
once	TRBV2	-	TRBJ1-4	TGTGCCACCACCTTCGAGGGAGGGGTTGATGAAAAACTGTTTTTT	CATTFEGGVDEKLFF
-	TRBV27	-	TRBJ2-7	TGTGCCAGCAGTTTATATCTAGCTCTCATCTACGAGCAGTACTTC	CASSLYLALIYEQYF